The T cell receptor (beta chain) described here comes from a study of shared clonotypes between healthy human individuals (dated by TCRdb to about 2020). About the study as a whole: A few men and two women, aged 18 to 49 years, made up the cohort. For each donor, CD4 naive and CD4 memory were each run on three plates, CD8 naive on two plates, and CD8 memory on one plate. To increase sequencing depth and limit assay-specific biases, different laboratories used diverse techniques to prepare libraries and sequence TCR repertoires. To estimate repertoire size and how much clonotypes are shared between individuals, the study performed deep sequencing of blood TCR repertoires from five healthy adults. Per donor, leukapheresis produced somewhere between about 0.94 and 9.5 billion PBMCs. The research as a whole found: Because the study included only a small number of donors, the genetic and exposure-history diversity represented was limited. Incomplete sequencing was indicated by rarefaction of sorted-subset datasets, despite the large sequencing depth. Clonotypes shared by all four sorted-subset donors showed higher generation probabilities than non-shared clonotypes. Sampling was restricted to blood, and TCR repertoires in tissues likely differ from the TCR repertoires found in blood. Based on pairwise subsampling, the degree of clonotype sharing among donors was expected to be affected by sequencing depth. Naive subsets generally had larger estimated clonotype richness than memory subsets did. When several donors were compared, the shared fraction of clonotypes was about 5.4% for naive CD4, about 4% for naive CD8, roughly 2.5% for memory CD4, and less than 0.45% for memory CD8.

CDR1 and CDR2, looked up from the germline V gene (reference sequence), are GTSNPN and SVGIG. The V and J ends are trimmed by 0 bases and 0 bases, leaving 3 bases between them. From cysteine to phenylalanine, the CDR3 is 12 amino acids long. Only the CDR3 region is kept as DNA, spanning 36 bases read in frame from base 1. Turning to this clone: Its antigen remains unidentified. The input lacks base qualities; no much larger clone sits a single base away. Additional DNA sequences in this sample encode the identical CDR3.

The donors were healthy, HIV-negative adults who had no recently reported acute infections or vaccinations. Every donor was a Caucasian adult living in Nashville, Tennessee, USA. Magnetic negative selection was used to enrich CD4+ T cells, after which naive cells were positively selected on CD45RA and the negative fraction became the memory subset. Blood was obtained by leukapheresis, after which PBMCs were separated by Ficoll-Histopaque density gradient centrifugation and cryopreserved in liquid nitrogen vapor phase. Analytical flow cytometry was used to check the purity and quantity of each magnetically sorted T cell population. Genomic DNA was isolated from each sorted fraction and quantified by UV absorbance on a Nanodrop 2000c. TCR CDR3 regions were amplified from genomic DNA by multiplex PCR using the deep immunoSEQ assay. For each cell subset, the extracted genomic DNA was distributed evenly across all wells of several immunoSEQ 96-well plates, and each plate served as one replicate. For sorted subsets, approximately 0.2 ug of genomic DNA, equivalent to 25,000 to 35,000 T cell genomes, went into each replicate PCR. Purified libraries were quantified with a Qubit 3.0 fluorometer, sized on a Bioanalyzer 2100, and re-quantified with the KAPA Library Quantification kit. Every immunoSEQ 96-well plate was sequenced on a dedicated single-read 150-cycle Illumina NextSeq 550 flow cell. The paper's processing steps were these. Because the immunoSEQ output held only junctional sequences and lacked quality scores, the filtering could not match the filtering applied to full-length reads. Sequences were annotated with PyIR, a Python wrapper for IgBLAST v1.9, and V/J genes and CDR3 were assigned using IMGT germline references. Any read was removed if the V/J assignment was weak (E-value above 1e-6), the CDR3 was missing, or the read contained stop codons, out-of-frame junctions, or ambiguous translated residues. A V3J clonotype was defined by an identical inferred V gene, J gene, and CDR3 amino acid sequence. The percentage overlap between two repertoires was calculated by dividing the number of shared unique clonotypes by the size of the smaller repertoire. Richness of each repertoire was evaluated using RTK rarefaction, the Chao1 estimator, and Recon v2.1 estimates of unobserved clonotypes. For all TCRbeta clonotypes obtained by the gDNA method from a few donors, generation probabilities were computed with OLGA. Sourced from immuneACCESS, this table was stored by TCRdb with only in-frame sequences that have V and J called. A share of the clones is absent; for the studies checked, an unresolved V gene accounts for under half, and the remainder has no known explanation. D and trimming come from the DNA, and the V and J calls and clone size come from that table. In all, the sample holds more than 1,200,000 clones, and about 98.5% of those were seen once. Roughly 0.35% of the sample belongs to the ten largest clones.

This TCR was sampled from a man aged 30 to 45 in good health. The material sequenced was naive CD4+ T cells sorted from blood. What the cell subset or site label conveys for this sample: CD45RA+ positively selected. The rearranged chain carries TRBV30 and TRBJ2-7; the D gene cannot be named for sure. The DNA is TGTGCCTGGAGTGTGGGCTCCTACGAGCAGTACTTC. This yields the protein CAWSVGSYEQYF.